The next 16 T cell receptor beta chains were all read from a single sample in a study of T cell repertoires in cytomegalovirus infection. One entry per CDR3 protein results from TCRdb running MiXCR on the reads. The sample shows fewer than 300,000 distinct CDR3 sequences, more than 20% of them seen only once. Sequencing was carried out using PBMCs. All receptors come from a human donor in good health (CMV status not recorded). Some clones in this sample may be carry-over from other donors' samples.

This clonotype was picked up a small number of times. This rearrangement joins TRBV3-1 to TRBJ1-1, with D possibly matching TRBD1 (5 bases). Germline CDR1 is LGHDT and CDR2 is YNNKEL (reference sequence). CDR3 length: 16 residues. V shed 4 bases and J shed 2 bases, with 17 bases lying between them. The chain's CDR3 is CASSPVSLTGNTEAFF. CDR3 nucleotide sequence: TGTGCCAGCAGCCCGGTCTCCCTAACAGGAAACACTGAAGCTTTCTTT.

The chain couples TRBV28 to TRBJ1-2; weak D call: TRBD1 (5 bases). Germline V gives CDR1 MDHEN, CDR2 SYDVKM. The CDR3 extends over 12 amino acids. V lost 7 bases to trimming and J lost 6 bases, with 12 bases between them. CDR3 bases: TGTGCCAGCACGCCCGGGGCCGATGGCTACACCTTC. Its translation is CASTPGADGYTF.

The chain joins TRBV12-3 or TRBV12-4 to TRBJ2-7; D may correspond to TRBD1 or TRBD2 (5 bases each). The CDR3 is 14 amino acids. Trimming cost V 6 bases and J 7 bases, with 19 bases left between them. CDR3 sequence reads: CASSFGQPTGEQYF. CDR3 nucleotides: TGTGCCAGCAGCTTCGGACAACCGACGGGGGAGCAGTACTTC.

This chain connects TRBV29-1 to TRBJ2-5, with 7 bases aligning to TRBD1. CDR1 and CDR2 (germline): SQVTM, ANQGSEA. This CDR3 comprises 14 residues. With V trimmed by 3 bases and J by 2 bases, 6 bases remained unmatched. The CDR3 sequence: CSVDVTGNQETQYF. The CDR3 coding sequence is TGCAGCGTTGACGTGACAGGGAATCAAGAGACCCAGTACTTC.

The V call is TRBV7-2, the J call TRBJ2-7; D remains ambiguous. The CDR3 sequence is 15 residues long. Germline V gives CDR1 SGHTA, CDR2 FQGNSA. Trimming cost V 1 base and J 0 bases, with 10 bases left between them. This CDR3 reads CASSLVDLSSYEQYF. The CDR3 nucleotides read TGTGCCAGCAGCTTAGTGGACCTCAGCTCCTACGAGCAGTACTTC.

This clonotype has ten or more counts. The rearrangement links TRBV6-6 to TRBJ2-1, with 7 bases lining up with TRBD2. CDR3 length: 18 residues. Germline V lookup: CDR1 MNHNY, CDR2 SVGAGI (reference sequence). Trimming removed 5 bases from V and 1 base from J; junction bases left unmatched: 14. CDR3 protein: CASSRTWGGRGSYNEQFF. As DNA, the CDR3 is TGTGCCAGCAGTCGAACATGGGGTGGGCGGGGGTCCTACAATGAGCAGTTCTTC.

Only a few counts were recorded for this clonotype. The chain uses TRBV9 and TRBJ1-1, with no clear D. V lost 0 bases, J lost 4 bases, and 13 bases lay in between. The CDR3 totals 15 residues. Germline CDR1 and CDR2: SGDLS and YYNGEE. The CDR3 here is CASSVGALGSTEAFF. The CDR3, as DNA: TGTGCCAGCAGCGTAGGGGCACTAGGTTCCACTGAAGCTTTCTTT. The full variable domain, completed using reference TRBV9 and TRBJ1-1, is DSGVTQTPKHLITATGQRVTLRCSPRSGDLSVYWYQQSLDQGLQFLIQYYNGEERAKGNILERFSAQQFPDLHSELNLSSLELGDSALYFCASSVGALGSTEAFFGQGTRLTVV.

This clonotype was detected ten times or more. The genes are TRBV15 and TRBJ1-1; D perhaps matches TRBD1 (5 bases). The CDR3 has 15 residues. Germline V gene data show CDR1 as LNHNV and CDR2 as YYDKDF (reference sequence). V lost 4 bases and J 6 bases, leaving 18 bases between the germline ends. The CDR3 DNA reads TGTGCCACCAGCACCGCCCTTTTGGGGACCCCTGAAGCTTTCTTT. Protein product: CATSTALLGTPEAFF. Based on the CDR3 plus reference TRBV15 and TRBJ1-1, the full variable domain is DAMVIQNPRYQVTQFGKPVTLSCSQTLNHNVMYWYQQKSSQAPKLLFHYYDKDFNNEADTPDNFQSRRPNTSFCFLDIRSPGLGDTAMYLCATSTALLGTPEAFFGQGTRLTVV.

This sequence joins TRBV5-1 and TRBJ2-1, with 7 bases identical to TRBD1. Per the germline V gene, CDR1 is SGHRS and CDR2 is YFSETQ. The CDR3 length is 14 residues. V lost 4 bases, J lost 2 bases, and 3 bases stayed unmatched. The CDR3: CASSIQGAYNEQFF. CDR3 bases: TGCGCCAGCAGCATTCAGGGGGCCTACAATGAGCAGTTCTTC.

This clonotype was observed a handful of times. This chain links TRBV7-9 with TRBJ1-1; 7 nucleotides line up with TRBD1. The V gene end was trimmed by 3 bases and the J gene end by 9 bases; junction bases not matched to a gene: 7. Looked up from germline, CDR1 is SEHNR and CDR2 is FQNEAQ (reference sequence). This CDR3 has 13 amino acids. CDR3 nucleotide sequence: TGTGCCAGCAGCTTTCTAGGGAGGGGGCAAGCTTTCTTT. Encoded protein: CASSFLGRGQAFF. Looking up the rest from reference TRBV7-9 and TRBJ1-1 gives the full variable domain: DTGVSQNPRHKITKRGQNVTFRCDPISEHNRLYWYRQTLGQGPEFLTYFQNEAQLEKSRLLSDRFSAERPKGSFSTLEIQRTEQGDSAMYLCASSFLGRGQAFFGQGTRLTVV.

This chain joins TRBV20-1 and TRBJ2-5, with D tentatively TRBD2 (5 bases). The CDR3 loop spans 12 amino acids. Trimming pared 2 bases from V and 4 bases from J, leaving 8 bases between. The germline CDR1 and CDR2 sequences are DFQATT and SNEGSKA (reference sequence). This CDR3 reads CSARRDGETQYF. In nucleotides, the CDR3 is TGCAGTGCTAGACGGGATGGAGAGACCCAGTACTTC.

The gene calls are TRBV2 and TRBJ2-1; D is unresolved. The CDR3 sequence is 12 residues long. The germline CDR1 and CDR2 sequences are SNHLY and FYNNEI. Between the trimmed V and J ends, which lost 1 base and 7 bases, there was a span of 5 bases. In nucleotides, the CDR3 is TGTGCCAGCAGTGAAGGGTGGAATGAGCAGTTCTTC. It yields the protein CASSEGWNEQFF.

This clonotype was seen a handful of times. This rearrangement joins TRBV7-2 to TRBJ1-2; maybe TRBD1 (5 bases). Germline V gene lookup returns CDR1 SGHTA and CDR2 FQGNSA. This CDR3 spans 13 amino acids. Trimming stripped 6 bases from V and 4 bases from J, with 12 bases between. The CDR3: CASRSQGAYGYTF. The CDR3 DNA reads TGTGCCAGCAGGTCCCAGGGTGCCTATGGCTACACCTTC.

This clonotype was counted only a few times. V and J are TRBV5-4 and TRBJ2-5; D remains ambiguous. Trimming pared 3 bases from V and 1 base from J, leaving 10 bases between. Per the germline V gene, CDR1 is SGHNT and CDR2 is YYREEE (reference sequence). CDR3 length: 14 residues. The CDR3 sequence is CASSSRYRQETQYF. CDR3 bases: TGTGCCAGCAGCTCCAGATACCGCCAAGAGACCCAGTACTTC.

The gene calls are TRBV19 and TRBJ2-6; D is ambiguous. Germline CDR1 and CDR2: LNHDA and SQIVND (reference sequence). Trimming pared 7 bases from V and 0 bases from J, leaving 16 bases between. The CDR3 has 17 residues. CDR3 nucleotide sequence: TGTGCCAGTATTAAGAGGTCTAAAAACTCTGGGGCCAACGTCCTGACTTTC. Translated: CASIKRSKNSGANVLTF. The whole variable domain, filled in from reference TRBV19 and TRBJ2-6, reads DGGITQSPKYLFRKEGQNVTLSCEQNLNHDAMYWYRQDPGQGLRLIYYSQIVNDFQKGDIAEGYSVSREKKESFPLTVTSAQKNPTAFYLCASIKRSKNSGANVLTFGAGSRLTVL.

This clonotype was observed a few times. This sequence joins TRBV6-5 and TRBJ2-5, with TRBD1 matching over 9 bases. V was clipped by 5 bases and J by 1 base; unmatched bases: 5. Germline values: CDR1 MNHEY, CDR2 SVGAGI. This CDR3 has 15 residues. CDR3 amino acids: CASSPDRGTQETQYF. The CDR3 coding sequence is TGTGCCAGCAGTCCAGACAGGGGGACCCAAGAGACCCAGTACTTC.